This record covers a single TCR beta chain. The assay ran at deep level. Original processing notes: ImmunoSEQ yielded junction-only sequences lacking quality scores, so filtering differed. Produced via immunoSEQ multiplex PCR; TCRdb's table is partial and in-frame only. V and J calls and clone size are as listed in that table; D and trimming were resolved from the DNA. Of roughly 490,000 clones in the sample, 70% to 80% were seen once. This sample was included in a study of shared clonotypes between healthy human individuals. Germline CDR1 is SGHVS and CDR2 is FQNEAQ. The CDR3 is made up of 16 amino acids. The V segment lost 5 bases and the J segment 7 bases; nucleotides outside the gene matches: 14. All donors qualified as healthy HIV-negative adults and had experienced no recent acute infections or vaccinations. With unsorted samples, genomic DNA was obtained from tens of millions of PBMCs.

The chain has TRBV7-8 and TRBJ2-1, with TRBD2 identical over 7 bases. The source is a woman in her forties in good health. Some clones in this sample may be carry-over from other donors' samples. The sample consisted of PBMCs. The CDR3: CASSPLTRELGNEQFF. The CDR3 DNA reads TGTGCCAGCAGCCCACTTACGCGGGAGCTGGGTAATGAGCAGTTCTTC.